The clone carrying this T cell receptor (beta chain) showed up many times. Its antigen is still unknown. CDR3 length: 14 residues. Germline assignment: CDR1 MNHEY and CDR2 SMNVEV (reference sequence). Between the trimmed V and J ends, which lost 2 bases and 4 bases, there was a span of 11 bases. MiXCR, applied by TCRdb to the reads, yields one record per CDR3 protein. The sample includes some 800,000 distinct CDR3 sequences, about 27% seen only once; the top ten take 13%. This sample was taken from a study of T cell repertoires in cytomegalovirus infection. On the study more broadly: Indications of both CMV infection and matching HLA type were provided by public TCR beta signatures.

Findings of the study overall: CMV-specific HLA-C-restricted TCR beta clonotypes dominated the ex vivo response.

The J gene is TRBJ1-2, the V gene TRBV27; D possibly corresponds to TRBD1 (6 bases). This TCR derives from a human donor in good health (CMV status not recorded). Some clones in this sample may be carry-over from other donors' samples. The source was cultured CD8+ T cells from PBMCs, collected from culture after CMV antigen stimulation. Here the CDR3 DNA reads TGTGCCAGCAGTTTAAAGCGAGGGGGCTATGGCTACACCTTC. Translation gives CASSLKRGGYGYTF.